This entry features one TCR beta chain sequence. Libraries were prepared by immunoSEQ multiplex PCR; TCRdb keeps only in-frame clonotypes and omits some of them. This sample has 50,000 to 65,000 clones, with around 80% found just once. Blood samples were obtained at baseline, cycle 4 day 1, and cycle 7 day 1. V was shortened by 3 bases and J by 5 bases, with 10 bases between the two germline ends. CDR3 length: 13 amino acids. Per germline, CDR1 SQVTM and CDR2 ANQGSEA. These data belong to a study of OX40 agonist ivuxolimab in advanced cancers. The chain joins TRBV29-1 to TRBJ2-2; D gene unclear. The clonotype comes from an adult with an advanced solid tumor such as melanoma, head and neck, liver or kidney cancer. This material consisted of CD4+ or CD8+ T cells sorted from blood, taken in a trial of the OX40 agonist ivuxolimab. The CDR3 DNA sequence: TGCAGCGTTGAGAACCCTTGGACCGGGGAGCTGTTTTTT. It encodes CSVENPWTGELFF.